This T cell receptor beta chain was identified in a study of CD8 T cells in ankylosing spondylitis. General study points: Researchers reportedly found disease-linked clones significantly enriched in matched ankylosing spondylitis synovial fluid. Disease-linked clones were found to be CD8+ and relatively rare in peripheral blood. Existing reports had already noted some motif variants in reactive arthritis synovial fluid and blood. Ankylosing spondylitis blood appeared to carry a characteristic TCR beta motif of several highly homologous variants.

Remarks on this clonotype: What it binds is not known.

Scientists made TCR beta libraries using quantitative 5'-RACE with molecular barcodes. In TCRdb, the 5' RACE reads were re-called with MiXCR into one record per CDR3 protein. Of fewer than 750,000 distinct CDR3 sequences in the sample, over 15% were seen once. The receptor was isolated from a male donor with ankylosing spondylitis. Sequencing input: blood, either unsorted or a sorted T cell fraction (not recorded which).

The CDR3 here is CASSGQMGDIQYF. The CDR3 nucleotides are TGCGCCAGCAGCGGACAGATGGGGGACATTCAGTACTTC. The rearrangement uses TRBV5-1 and TRBJ2-4; TRBD1 is a possible D gene (6 bases). V lost 4 bases and J lost 8, with 13 bases in between. This CDR3 has 13 amino acids. Per germline, CDR1 SGHRS and CDR2 YFSETQ.